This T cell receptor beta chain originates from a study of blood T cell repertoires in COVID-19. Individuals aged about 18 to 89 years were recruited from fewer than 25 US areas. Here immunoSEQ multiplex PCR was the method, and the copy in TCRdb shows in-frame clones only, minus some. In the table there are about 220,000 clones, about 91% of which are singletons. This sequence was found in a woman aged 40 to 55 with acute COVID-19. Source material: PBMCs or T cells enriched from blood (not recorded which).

Here the CDR3 reads CASSPSGQASGANVLTF. Here the CDR3 DNA reads TGTGCCAGCTCACCTTCAGGACAGGCCTCTGGGGCCAACGTCCTGACTTTC. This chain uses TRBV18 with TRBJ2-6, with TRBD1 matching over 7 bases. V shed 3 bases and J 0 bases; nucleotides not matched to a gene: 5. Per germline, CDR1 KGHSH and CDR2 LQKENI. This CDR3 contains 17 residues.